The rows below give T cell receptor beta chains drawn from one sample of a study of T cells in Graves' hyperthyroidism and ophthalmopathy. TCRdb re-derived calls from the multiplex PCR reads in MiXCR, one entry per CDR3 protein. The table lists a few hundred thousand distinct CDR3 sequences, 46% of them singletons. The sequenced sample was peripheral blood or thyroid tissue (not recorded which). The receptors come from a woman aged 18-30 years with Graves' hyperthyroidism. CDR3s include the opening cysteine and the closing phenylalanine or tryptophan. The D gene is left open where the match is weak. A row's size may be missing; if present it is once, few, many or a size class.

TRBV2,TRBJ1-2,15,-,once,TGTGCCAGCAGTGAAGCGCTTTTCGGGGACTATGGCTACACCTTC,CASSEALFGDYGYTF
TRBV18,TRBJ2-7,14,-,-,TGTGCCAGCTCACCAGTCACGGACTCCTACGAGCAGTACTTC,CASSPVTDSYEQYF
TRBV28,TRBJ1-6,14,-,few,TGTGCCAGCAGTTCCCAGGCCTTTAATTCACCCCTCCACTTT,CASSSQAFNSPLHF
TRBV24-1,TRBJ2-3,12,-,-,TGTGCCACCAGGGGGCCGGCAGATACGCAGTATTTT,CATRGPADTQYF
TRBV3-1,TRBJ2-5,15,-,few,TGTGCCAGCAGCGGAAGTGTGGGGCTACAAGAGACCCAGTACTTC,CASSGSVGLQETQYF
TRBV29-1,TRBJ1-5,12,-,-,TGCAGCGTTGAGGGAAGGAAGGGAGACGAGCATTTT,CSVEGRKGDEHF
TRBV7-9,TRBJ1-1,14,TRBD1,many,TGTGCCAGCAGCTTAACAGGGGGTAGGACTGAAGCTTTCTTT,CASSLTGGRTEAFF
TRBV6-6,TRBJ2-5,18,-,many,TGTGCCAGCAGTCACCTCACTGGGACACGAACTTACCAAGAGACCCAGTACTTC,CASSHLTGTRTYQETQYF
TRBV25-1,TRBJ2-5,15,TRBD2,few,TGTGCCAGCGGGGGATTCGGGGGGGACCAAGAGACCCAGTACTTC,CASGGFGGDQETQYF
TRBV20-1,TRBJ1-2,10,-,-,TGCAGTGCTAAAGGGGTTGGCTACACCTTC,CSAKGVGYTF